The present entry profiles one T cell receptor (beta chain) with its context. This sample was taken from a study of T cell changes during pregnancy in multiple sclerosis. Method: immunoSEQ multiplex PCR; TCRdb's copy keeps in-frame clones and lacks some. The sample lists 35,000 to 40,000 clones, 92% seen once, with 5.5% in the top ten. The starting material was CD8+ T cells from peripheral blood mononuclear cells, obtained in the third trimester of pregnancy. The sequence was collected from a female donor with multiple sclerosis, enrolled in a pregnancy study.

The CDR3 loop reads CAWSRGDRTYNSPLHF. The CDR3 DNA reads as TGTGCCTGGAGTCGGGGGGATCGGACCTATAATTCACCCCTCCACTTT. The chain links TRBV30 to TRBJ1-6, with D possibly being TRBD1 (5 bases). The V gene's germline CDR1 is GTSNPN and CDR2 SVGIG (reference sequence). V was clipped by 2 bases and J by 2 bases, with 13 bases between them. The CDR3 is 16 amino acids.